Included here is one T cell receptor (beta chain) sequence, with context. The assay was immunoSEQ multiplex PCR, and TCRdb's table has in-frame clones only and misses some. The table lists more than 100,000 clones, approximately 84% of them singletons. This sample was taken from a study of blood T cell repertoires in COVID-19. Overall study: The origin of the acute and convalescent COVID-19 samples was the United States, Italy and Spain.

Germline V gives CDR1 SGHRS, CDR2 YFSETQ. The CDR3 consists of 16 residues. Trimming took 0 bases from V and 2 from J, leaving 14 bases between them. The clonotype originates from a human donor in a cohort sampled during active COVID-19. The J gene is TRBJ2-5, the V gene TRBV5-1; D might be TRBD2 (5 bases). What was sequenced was peripheral blood. As DNA, the CDR3 is TGCGCCAGCAGCTTGGATTTCGGGGTTGGTCAAGAGACCCAGTACTTC. Translated: CASSLDFGVGQETQYF.